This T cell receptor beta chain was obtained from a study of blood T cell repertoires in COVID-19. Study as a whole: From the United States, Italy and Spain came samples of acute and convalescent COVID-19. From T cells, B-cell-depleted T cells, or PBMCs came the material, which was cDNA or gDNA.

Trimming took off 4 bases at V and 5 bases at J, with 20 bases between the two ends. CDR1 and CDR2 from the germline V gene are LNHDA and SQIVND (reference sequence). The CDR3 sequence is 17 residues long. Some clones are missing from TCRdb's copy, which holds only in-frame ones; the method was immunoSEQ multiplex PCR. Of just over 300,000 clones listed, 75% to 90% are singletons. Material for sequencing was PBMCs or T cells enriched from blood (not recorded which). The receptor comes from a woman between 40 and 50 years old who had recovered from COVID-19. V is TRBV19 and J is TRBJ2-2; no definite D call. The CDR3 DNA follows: TGTGCCAGTAGTACCATACCCTCAGTTTTACGAACCGGGGAGCTGTTTTTT. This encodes CASSTIPSVLRTGELFF.